This is a list of T cell receptor beta chains from one sample in a study of type 1 and type 2 diabetes patients. TCRdb processed the multiplex PCR reads anew with MiXCR; each CDR3 protein has one entry. The table has fewer than 300,000 distinct CDR3 sequences, roughly 48% seen once. The sequencing input was peripheral blood mononuclear cells (PBMCs). These TCRs come from a young man with type 2 diabetes. The conserved cysteine and the conserved F or W are not part of the CDR3 here. Fields, in order: CDR3 length, V gene, clone size, J gene, CDR3 protein. Clone size is not always given. Where it is, it says once, few, many or a class for expanded clones.

>14|TRBV2|NA|TRBJ2-5
ASSYGGLPRSETQY
>13|TRBV7-2|NA|TRBJ1-1
ASSRIFEGSPEAF
>12|TRBV28|NA|TRBJ2-6
ASSALGGANVLT
>13|TRBV6-5|few|TRBJ1-2
AISRIQGESEGYT
>10|TRBV7-2|many|TRBJ2-5
ASSLSEETQY
>14|TRBV9|NA|TRBJ2-5
ATPPFPGLWGETQY
>12|TRBV7-2|few|TRBJ2-7
ASSKTPVDYEQY
>11|TRBV2|few|TRBJ2-4
ASTPLAKNIQY
>13|TRBV9|few|TRBJ1-1
ASSVSPGQNTEAF
>15|TRBV4-2|few|TRBJ1-1
ASSQAFETGPNTEAF
>13|TRBV14|once|TRBJ1-6
ASSRGQADNSPLH
>14|TRBV6-5|NA|TRBJ2-5
ASSYIGTPGPETQY
>12|TRBV19|NA|TRBJ2-3
ASSIRTVTDTQY
>12|TRBV25-1|NA|TRBJ2-7
ASSLGGDLYEQY
>12|TRBV7-8|NA|TRBJ1-4
ASSLFGEGEKLS
>12|TRBV6-1|NA|TRBJ1-2
ASSSPSSLGGYT
>10|TRBV20-1|NA|TRBJ2-5
SAGASGETQY
>10|TRBV7-3|NA|TRBJ1-2
ASSRMYLSYT
>12|TRBV6-4|NA|TRBJ2-7
ASTSGRASYEQY
>13|TRBV7-2|NA|TRBJ1-2
ASSLGSGLNYGYT
>11|TRBV6-5|NA|TRBJ1-1
ASSYSGGTEAF
>13|TRBV19|NA|TRBJ1-2
ASSEWTATGDGYT
>11|TRBV6-6|NA|TRBJ2-5
ASSPRVGETQY
>11|TRBV7-7|many|TRBJ2-7
ASSLGPSYEQY
>12|TRBV11-2|once|TRBJ2-7
ASSFGGRGFEKY
>10|TRBV20-1|NA|TRBJ2-3
SASPTTDMQY
>12|TRBV10-3|NA|TRBJ2-1
AISEPDRGNEQF
>12|TRBV20-1|NA|TRBJ1-4
SARRERANEKLF
>13|TRBV7-2|many|TRBJ1-5
ASSLGQNINQPQH
>14|TRBV4-1|few|TRBJ2-7
ASSQDPDRSPYEQY
>10|TRBV13|NA|TRBJ1-5
ASSKLSEPQH
>12|TRBV25-1|many|TRBJ2-5
ASSVLYPGETQY
>11|TRBV6-6|NA|TRBJ2-3
ASSYGGTDTQY
>14|TRBV10-3|NA|TRBJ2-7
ASSLRTSGGHYEQY
>13|TRBV2|NA|TRBJ2-7
ASTPLGGFDYEQY
>12|TRBV4-3|once|TRBJ1-1
ASSQTGRNTEAF
>12|TRBV30|NA|TRBJ2-4
AWSGGVAKNIQY
>13|TRBV20-1|many|TRBJ2-2
SAEDRTARPGELF
>10|TRBV10-3|NA|TRBJ1-5
AISEHNQPQH
>14|TRBV19|NA|TRBJ2-1
ASSIALLAGEHEQF
>12|TRBV19|NA|TRBJ2-7
ASSEYQGSYEQY